The 4 T cell receptor beta chains below come from one sample, sequenced in a study of cytomegalovirus exposure and HLA in healthy donors (dated by TCRdb to the late 2010s). The library was built by means of the immunoSEQ multiplex PCR assay. For the multiplex PCR, a mixture combining 60 forward primers for TCR Vbeta segments and 13 reverse primers for TCR Jbeta segments was used. TCRdb holds this immuneACCESS table with in-frame rearrangements only. Some clones are missing; in checked studies, unresolved V genes explain under half, and the rest has no known cause. The sample profile shows tens of thousands of clones; around 72% of them were found once. Clones ranked in the top ten supply about 16% of the sample. Sequences were obtained from PBMCs. All receptors come from a woman in her 40s in good health and CMV-seropositive.

This clone was detected only a few times. The chain employs TRBV27 and TRBJ2-1; D not resolved. Trimming cost V 2 bases and J 4 bases, with 12 bases left between them. The length of the CDR3 is 15 residues. Looked up from germline, CDR1 is MNHEY and CDR2 is SMNVEV (reference sequence). The CDR3 spells CASSLAEIGYNEQFF. The CDR3, as DNA: TGTGCCAGCAGTTTAGCGGAAATCGGGTACAATGAGCAGTTCTTC.

V and J are TRBV5-1 and TRBJ2-2; the match to TRBD2 covers 11 bases. V gave up 1 base and J gave up 2 bases; unmatched junction bases: 4. Germline V gives CDR1 SGHRS, CDR2 YFSETQ. The CDR3 sequence is 17 residues long. CDR3 in DNA: TGCGCCAGCAGCTTGTCCCTAGCGGGGGGCAACACCGGGGAGCTGTTTTTT. This sequence encodes CASSLSLAGGNTGELFF.

The V call is TRBV2, the J call TRBJ2-7, with 11 bases aligning to TRBD2. J lost 4 bases, V lost 5 bases, and 10 bases had no gene match. The CDR3 loop spans 16 amino acids. CDR1 and CDR2 from the germline V gene are SNHLY and FYNNEI. The chain's CDR3 is CASSPGTSGLSYEQYF. The CDR3 region has the DNA TGTGCCAGCAGTCCCGGGACTAGCGGACTTTCATACGAGCAGTACTTC.

CDR3: CASSPRESAYEQYF. In DNA, the CDR3 is TGTGCCAGCAGCCCTCGGGAGTCCGCCTACGAGCAGTACTTC. The chain employs TRBV9 and TRBJ2-7; a weak D match, TRBD2 (6 bases). The germline CDR1 and CDR2 sequences are SGDLS and YYNGEE. Trimming took 4 bases from V and 2 from J, leaving 13 bases between them. The length of the CDR3 is 14 residues.